The clone carrying this T cell receptor (beta chain) has just a few counts. This sample was taken from a study of T cells in Graves' hyperthyroidism and ophthalmopathy. The CDR3 contains 15 residues. Trimming stripped 6 bases from V and 0 bases from J, with 12 bases between. What was amplified from RNA transcripts were TCR beta CDR3 regions. Carried out on the TCR CDR3, a first-round RT-PCR used the HTBI primer set. MiXCR, applied by TCRdb to the multiplex PCR reads, yields one record per CDR3 protein. The repertoire includes 500,000 to 550,000 distinct CDR3 sequences, 15% to 20% of them detected once, and 47% sits in the top ten. Orbital computed tomography, thyroid ultrasound, serum thyroxine and TRAb, and clinical symptoms together informed the diagnoses.

The receptor was derived from a man between 35 and 55 years old with Graves' ophthalmopathy. The sequencing sample was made of blood. The genes are TRBV12-3 or TRBV12-4 and TRBJ1-3, with D possibly matching TRBD1 (6 bases). In DNA, the CDR3 is TGTGCCAGCAGGGAGGGGGTCATCTCTGGAAACACCATATATTTT. Translated, it gives CASREGVISGNTIYF.